This T cell receptor beta chain emerged from a study of CD8 T cells in Susac syndrome. Across the whole study: Within the sequenced Susac syndrome patient group, roughly 6 exhibited active disease and eight were in remission. Susac syndrome patients were untreated, on corticosteroids with some adding intravenous immunoglobulin, or on intravenous immunoglobulin only.

This CDR3 contains 16 residues. With V trimmed by 0 bases and J by 2 bases, 7 bases remained unmatched. Germline assignment: CDR1 MNHEY and CDR2 SVGEGT. Negative isolation yielded CD4+ and CD8+ T cells, and FACS enriched TEMRA cells. Random hexamers served to reverse transcribe roughly 0.45 to 1 ug RNA. Amplification of TCR beta CDR3 used immunoSEQ multiplex PCR across 54 Vbeta and 13 Jbeta. TCRdb independently ran MiXCR on the immunoSEQ multiplex PCR reads; one entry per CDR3 protein. Of some 140,000 distinct CDR3 sequences listed, roughly 94% are singletons. This chain links TRBV6-2 or TRBV6-3 with TRBJ2-7, with 7 bases identical to TRBD2. Input material: CD8+ T cells from PBMCs. The clonotype was recovered from a human donor with Susac syndrome. Written as DNA, the CDR3 is TGTGCCAGCAGTTACTCGATGGCTAGCGGACCCTACGAGCAGTACTTC. It encodes CASSYSMASGPYEQYF.